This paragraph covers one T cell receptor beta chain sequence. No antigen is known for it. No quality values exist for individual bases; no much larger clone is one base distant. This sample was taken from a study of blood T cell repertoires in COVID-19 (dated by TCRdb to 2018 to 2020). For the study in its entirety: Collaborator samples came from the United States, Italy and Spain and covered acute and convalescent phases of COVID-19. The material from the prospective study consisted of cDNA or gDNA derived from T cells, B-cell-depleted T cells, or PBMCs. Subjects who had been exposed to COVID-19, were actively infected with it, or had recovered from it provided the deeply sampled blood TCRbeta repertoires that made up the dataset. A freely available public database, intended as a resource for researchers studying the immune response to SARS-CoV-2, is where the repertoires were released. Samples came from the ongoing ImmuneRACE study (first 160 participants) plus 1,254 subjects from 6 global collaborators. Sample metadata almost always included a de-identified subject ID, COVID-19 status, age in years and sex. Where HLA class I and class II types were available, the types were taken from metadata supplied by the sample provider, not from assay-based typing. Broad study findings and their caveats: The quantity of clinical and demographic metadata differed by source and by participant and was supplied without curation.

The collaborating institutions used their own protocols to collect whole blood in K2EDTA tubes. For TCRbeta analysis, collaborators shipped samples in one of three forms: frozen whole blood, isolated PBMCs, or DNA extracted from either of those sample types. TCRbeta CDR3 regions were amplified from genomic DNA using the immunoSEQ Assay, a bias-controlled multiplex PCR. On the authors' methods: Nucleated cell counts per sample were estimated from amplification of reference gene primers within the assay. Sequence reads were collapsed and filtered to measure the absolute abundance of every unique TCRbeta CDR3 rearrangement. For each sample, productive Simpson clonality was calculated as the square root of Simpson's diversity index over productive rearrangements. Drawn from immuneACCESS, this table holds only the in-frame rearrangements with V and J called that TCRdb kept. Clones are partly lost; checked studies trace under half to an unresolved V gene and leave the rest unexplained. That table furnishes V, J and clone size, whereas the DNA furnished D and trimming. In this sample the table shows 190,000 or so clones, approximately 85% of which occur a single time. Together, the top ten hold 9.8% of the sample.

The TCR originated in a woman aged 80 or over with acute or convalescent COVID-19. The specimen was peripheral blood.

CDR3 reads: CASSRTTLGVTLLTEAFF. Read as DNA, the sequence is TGTGCCAGCAGTCGGACTACTCTGGGGGTCACTCTTCTCACTGAAGCTTTCTTT. The rearrangement combines TRBV27 with TRBJ1-1, with a weak D call of TRBD1 (5 bases match). The germline V gene (reference sequence) sets CDR1 to MNHEY and CDR2 to SMNVEV. V drops 5 bases and J drops 4 bases, leaving 26 bases in between. Its CDR3 holds 18 amino acids, cysteine through phenylalanine. Of the read, only the CDR3 DNA is kept; its 54 bases are in frame from base 1.